This T cell receptor beta chain was sequenced during a study of blood T cell repertoires in COVID-19 (dated by TCRdb to 2019 to 2021). At the level of the whole study: Samples covering the acute and convalescent phases of COVID-19 were provided by collaborators in the United States, Italy and Spain. The repertoires were made available in a free public database intended to serve as a resource for research on the immune response to SARS-CoV-2. Where available, HLA class I and class II types were taken from metadata supplied by the sample provider and were not determined by assay-based typing. A de-identified subject ID, COVID-19 status, age in years and sex were almost always included in the sample metadata. The material from the prospective study consisted of cDNA or gDNA derived from T cells, B-cell-depleted T cells, or PBMCs. Subjects who had been exposed to COVID-19, were actively infected with it, or had recovered from it provided the deeply sampled blood TCRbeta repertoires that made up the dataset. The samples were drawn from the first 160 participants of the ongoing ImmuneRACE study and from some 1,300 subjects provided by 6 global collaborators.

V trim: 6 bases; J trim: 4 bases; unmatched bases: 7. Counted from cysteine to phenylalanine, this CDR3 has 14 amino acids. Only the CDR3 DNA is retained, 42 bases long and in frame from the first base. Based on the germline V gene, the CDR1 and CDR2 sequences are MDHEN and SYDVKM. In Seattle, one collaborating source enrolled patients while the infection was active and tracked those patients longitudinally over the course of disease. Each collaborating institution followed its own protocols to collect whole blood in K2EDTA tubes. Collaborator samples were shipped for TCRbeta analysis as frozen whole blood, isolated PBMCs, or DNA extracted from either sample type. Concerning this clone itself: No antigen is known for it. Qualities for individual bases were not recorded, and no much larger clone is one base off.

Broader findings and caveats from the paper: The amount of clinical and demographic metadata varied by source and participant and was provided uncurated.

The immunoSEQ Assay, a bias-controlled multiplex PCR, was used to amplify TCRbeta CDR3 regions from genomic DNA. Per the source publication's procedure: Nucleated cell counts per sample were estimated from amplification of reference gene primers within the assay. To quantify the absolute abundance of each unique TCRbeta CDR3 rearrangement, sequence reads were collapsed and filtered. For each sample, productive Simpson clonality was calculated by taking the square root of Simpson's diversity index across productive rearrangements. TCRdb obtained this table from immuneACCESS and retained in-frame rearrangements with V and J assigned. These tables miss some clones; where compared with another copy, unresolved V genes account for less than half of the shortfall, and the remainder is unexplained. Clonal size and the V and J genes are those of that table, whereas D and trimming came from the DNA. The sample table lists 270,000 or so clones, less than 90% of them with a count of one. The ten largest clones add up to approximately 12% of the sample.

The sequence joins TRBV28 to TRBJ2-5; the junction holds 8 bases that match TRBD1. The sequenced material came from peripheral blood. The TCR sequence derives from a woman aged 30 to 39 with COVID-19, enrolled during active disease. The DNA is TGTGCCAGCAGCGCGACAGGGGCCTTAGAGACCCAGTACTTC. Its protein is CASSATGALETQYF.